These 17 T cell receptor beta chains came from one sample sequenced in a study of siplizumab effects on memory and regulatory T cells. Sequencing used immunoSEQ multiplex PCR; TCRdb keeps in-frame clones, though not all of them. Of 100,000 or so clones in the sample, about 93% were seen once. Sequencing input: non-Treg CD4+ T cells sorted from blood. Every receptor here comes from a human donor in good health.

The chain joins TRBV5-1 to TRBJ1-1; 9 bases map to TRBD1. Germline V gene data show CDR1 as SGHRS and CDR2 as YFSETQ. This CDR3 comprises 15 residues. V lost 4 bases to trimming and J lost 1 base; unmatched junction nucleotides: 5. The CDR3 sequence: CASSTGTGRNTEAFF. CDR3 nucleotide sequence: TGCGCCAGCAGCACCGGGACAGGGAGGAACACTGAAGCTTTCTTT.

The V and J genes are TRBV5-1 and TRBJ2-2; D perhaps matches TRBD1 (6 bases). Trimming shortened V by 3 bases and J by 5 bases, and 17 bases separated the two germline ends. Germline values: CDR1 SGHRS, CDR2 YFSETQ. This CDR3 spans 16 amino acids. CDR3: CASSSRQDISTGELFF. The CDR3 DNA is TGCGCCAGCAGCTCAAGACAGGATATCTCAACCGGGGAGCTGTTTTTT.

This sequence joins TRBV11-3 and TRBJ2-1, with D unclear. The V end lost 1 base, the J end lost 10 bases, and 8 bases lay between the germline ends. Germline CDR1 is SGHNT and CDR2 is YENEEA. The CDR3 covers 12 residues. DNA for the CDR3: TGTGCCAGCAGCTTAGGACGGATAGAGCAGTTCTTC. The encoded protein is CASSLGRIEQFF.

V gene TRBV7-3 combines with J gene TRBJ2-1; the D gene is possibly TRBD1 (6 bases). Germline lookup yields CDR1 SGHTA and CDR2 FQGTGA. This CDR3 has 13 amino acids. The V and J ends lost 5 bases and 4 bases respectively, with 9 bases between them. The CDR3 protein is CASSPDRYNEQFF. The CDR3 DNA is TGTGCCAGCAGCCCAGACAGGTACAATGAGCAGTTCTTC.

This rearrangement joins TRBV5-4 to TRBJ2-3; D remains ambiguous. The CDR3 runs to 12 residues. V was trimmed by 0 bases and J by 5 bases, leaving 4 bases between them. Germline lookup yields CDR1 SGHNT and CDR2 YYREEE (reference sequence). CDR3 bases: TGTGCCAGCAGCTTGGTAGGAGATACGCAGTATTTT. Translation: CASSLVGDTQYF. Complete variable domain (other parts from reference TRBV5-4 and TRBJ2-3): ETGVTQSPTHLIKTRGQQVTLRCSSQSGHNTVSWYQQALGQGPQFIFQYYREEENGRGNFPPRFSGLQFPNYSSELNVNALELDDSALYLCASSLVGDTQYFGPGTRLTVL.

J is TRBJ2-7 and V is TRBV30, with D possibly being TRBD1 or TRBD2 (6 bases each). The CDR3 consists of 15 residues. Germline CDR1 GTSNPN, CDR2 SVGIG (reference sequence). V was clipped by 0 bases and J by 1 base, with 13 bases between them. The CDR3 reads CAWSVGGSASYEQYF. CDR3 in DNA: TGTGCCTGGAGTGTAGGGGGGTCCGCATCCTACGAGCAGTACTTC.

CDR3 in amino acids: CASGGDQPQHF. CDR3 nucleotides: TGTGCCAGCGGAGGGGATCAGCCCCAGCATTTT. This chain links TRBV9 with TRBJ1-5; weak D call: TRBD1 (5 bases). Germline V gives CDR1 SGDLS, CDR2 YYNGEE. The CDR3 length is 11 residues. Trimming took off 7 bases at V and 5 bases at J, with 7 bases between the two ends.

A few counts support this clone. The chain joins TRBV11-2 to TRBJ2-7, with D possibly being TRBD2 (5 bases). CDR1 and CDR2 (germline): SGHAT, FQNNGV. The CDR3 is 14 residues long. V lost 5 bases and J lost 5, with 16 bases in between. As DNA, the CDR3 is TGTGCCAGCAGCCGAGACTACCTTATTGACGAGCAGTACTTC. It translates to CASSRDYLIDEQYF. The full variable domain, completed using reference TRBV11-2 and TRBJ2-7, is EAGVAQSPRYKIIEKRQSVAFWCNPISGHATLYWYQQILGQGPKLLIQFQNNGVVDDSQLPKDRFSAERLKGVDSTLKIQPAKLEDSAVYLCASSRDYLIDEQYFGPGTRLTVT.

The DNA of the CDR3 is TGTGCCAGTGCTGGGACGGACGCCAATCAGCCCCAGCATTTT. Amino acids: CASAGTDANQPQHF. This chain links TRBV19 with TRBJ1-5; tentative D call: TRBD1 (5 bases). Germline CDR1 and CDR2: LNHDA and SQIVND (reference sequence). Deletions cut 8 bases from V and 3 bases from J, with 14 bases between. CDR3 length: 14 amino acids.

The chain carries TRBV7-9 and TRBJ2-2, with 11 bases that match TRBD2. Trimming at V came to 3 bases and at J to 7 bases, leaving 7 bases not matched to a gene. The CDR3 has 16 amino acids. The germline gives CDR1 SEHNR, CDR2 FQNEAQ (reference sequence). CDR3 region: CASSFLLAGEFGELFF. CDR3 DNA sequence: TGTGCCAGCAGCTTCCTACTAGCGGGGGAGTTCGGGGAGCTGTTTTTT. Looking up the rest from reference TRBV7-9 and TRBJ2-2 gives the full variable domain: DTGVSQNPRHKITKRGQNVTFRCDPISEHNRLYWYRQTLGQGPEFLTYFQNEAQLEKSRLLSDRFSAERPKGSFSTLEIQRTEQGDSAMYLCASSFLLAGEFGELFFGEGSRLTVL.

This rearrangement joins TRBV28 to TRBJ1-1; the D is unclear. The CDR3 is 12 residues long. The ends were cut back, 5 bases at V and 4 bases at J, with 8 bases in the middle. Germline V lookup: CDR1 MDHEN, CDR2 SYDVKM. CDR3 protein: CASSGMGTEAFF. The DNA for the CDR3 is TGTGCCAGCAGTGGTATGGGCACTGAAGCTTTCTTT.

This chain uses TRBV4-2 with TRBJ2-2; D may correspond to TRBD1 or TRBD2 (6 bases each). Germline loops: CDR1 LGHNA, CDR2 YNFKEQ. The V end lost 5 bases, the J end lost 0 bases, and 10 bases lay between the germline ends. The CDR3 contains 15 residues. CDR3 coding DNA: TGTGCCAGCAGCTGGGGGGCCGCGAACACCGGGGAGCTGTTTTTT. Amino acids: CASSWGAANTGELFF.

CDR3 DNA: TGTGCCAGCAGTGGACCGGGACAGGCATTTATCGATGGCTACACCTTC. It is translated as CASSGPGQAFIDGYTF. The gene calls are TRBV6-1 and TRBJ1-2; TRBD1 matches at 8 bases. Unmatched junction bases numbered 13, after V lost 4 bases and J lost 6 bases. This CDR3 comprises 16 residues. Looked up from germline, CDR1 is MNHNS and CDR2 is SASEGT.

This rearrangement joins TRBV27 to TRBJ2-2; TRBD2 matches at 8 bases. V lost 4 bases, J lost 4 bases, and 8 bases stayed unmatched. Germline loops: CDR1 MNHEY, CDR2 SMNVEV (reference sequence). The CDR3 is made up of 16 amino acids. The CDR3 DNA sequence: TGTGCCAGCAGTTCACCCCCGGGACTAGGCACCGGGGAGCTGTTTTTT. Protein product: CASSSPPGLGTGELFF.

The V and J genes are TRBV19 and TRBJ2-7; D call uncertain. The CDR3 is 13 residues long. The V and J ends lost 7 bases and 1 base respectively, with 11 bases between them. CDR1 LNHDA and CDR2 SQIVND come from the germline V gene (reference sequence). In DNA, the CDR3 is TGTGCCAGTAAAAAGGGTCCATCCTACGAGCAGTACTTC. Protein product: CASKKGPSYEQYF.

V is TRBV7-9 and J is TRBJ1-3; D is perhaps TRBD1 (6 bases). Trimming stripped 3 bases from V and 1 base from J, with 13 bases between. Germline loops: CDR1 SEHNR, CDR2 FQNEAQ (reference sequence). The CDR3 contains 16 residues. CDR3 nucleotide sequence: TGTGCCAGCAGCTTGGACAGCGGAGCATCTGGAAACACCATATATTTT. Translated: CASSLDSGASGNTIYF.

The V gene is TRBV5-1, the J gene TRBJ1-5; the D is unclear. V was cut by 0 bases and J by 5 bases, with 6 bases left in between. Germline CDR1 SGHRS, CDR2 YFSETQ. This CDR3 contains 13 residues. CDR3 loop: CASSLGRDQPQHF. The CDR3 DNA sequence: TGCGCCAGCAGCTTGGGACGGGATCAGCCCCAGCATTTT.